One and the same sample provided the 30 T cell receptor beta chains below, sequenced in a study of blood T cell repertoires in COVID-19. The protocol was immunoSEQ multiplex PCR, while the TCRdb copy is restricted to in-frame clones and leaves out a portion. Among about 18,000 clones, about four fifths were seen once, and the ten largest hold 11%. Material: peripheral blood. These receptors all stem from a man older than 75 with acute or convalescent COVID-19.

This clone was seen more than once but under ten times. The chain joins TRBV9 to TRBJ2-3, with TRBD2 identical over 8 bases. The CDR3 spans 20 residues. The V gene end was trimmed by 1 base and the J gene end by 8 bases; junction bases not matched to a gene: 24. CDR1 and CDR2 from the germline V gene are SGDLS and YYNGEE. CDR3 nucleotide sequence: TGTGCCAGCAGCGTATCCCCGAGCCTGGGGCGGACGGGGGGGCCTAGTACGCAGTATTTT. Amino acid sequence: CASSVSPSLGRTGGPSTQYF.

The chain combines TRBV18 with TRBJ1-1, with D perhaps matching TRBD1 (6 bases). Germline assignment: CDR1 KGHSH and CDR2 LQKENI. This CDR3 is built from 16 residues. Trimming left V 2 bases short and J 7 bases short, with 20 bases between. CDR3 sequence: CASSPRVGQGQVEAFF. DNA for the CDR3: TGTGCCAGCTCACCAAGGGTTGGCCAGGGGCAGGTTGAAGCTTTCTTT. Filled out from reference TRBV18 and TRBJ1-1, the complete variable domain reads NAGVMQNPRHLVRRRGQEARLRCSPMKGHSHVYWYRQLPEEGLKFMVYLQKENIIDESGMPKERFSAEFPKEGPSILRIQQVVRGDSAAYFCASSPRVGQGQVEAFFGQGTRLTVV.

The chain links TRBV11-2 to TRBJ1-1; a possible D gene is TRBD1 (5 bases). Per germline, CDR1 SGHAT and CDR2 FQNNGV. Trimming took 0 bases from V and 5 from J, leaving 7 bases between them. This CDR3 comprises 13 residues. CDR3 residues: CASSLDQGTEAFF. The CDR3 DNA follows: TGTGCCAGCAGCTTAGACCAGGGAACTGAAGCTTTCTTT.

The chain uses TRBV5-6 and TRBJ1-4; the match to TRBD1 covers 9 bases. Germline V gene data show CDR1 as SGHDT and CDR2 as YYEEEE. This CDR3 spans 15 amino acids. V lost 4 bases to trimming and J lost 4 bases; unmatched junction nucleotides: 5. CDR3 bases: TGTGCCAGCAGCCTCCGGACAGGGGATAATGAAAAACTGTTTTTT. Protein: CASSLRTGDNEKLFF.

J is TRBJ1-1 and V is TRBV5-1; D is uncertain. Germline V CDR1 and CDR2: SGHRS, YFSETQ. Trimming took off 5 bases at V and 2 bases at J, with 10 bases between the two ends. The CDR3 covers 13 residues. Here the CDR3 reads CASRTGSNTEAFF. CDR3 coding DNA: TGCGCCAGCAGGACGGGGAGTAACACTGAAGCTTTCTTT.

This sequence joins TRBV25-1 and TRBJ2-5; 7 nucleotides align to TRBD1. V was pared by 3 bases and J by 5 bases, with 9 bases of the junction left unmatched. The germline gives CDR1 MGHDK, CDR2 SYGVNS. The CDR3 runs to 15 residues. The CDR3 protein is CASSEGHRGIETQYF. The CDR3 DNA reads TGTGCCAGCAGTGAGGGCCACAGGGGAATCGAGACCCAGTACTTC.

As to this clone: Compared with germline, one end of the junction differs, possibly owing to a read error. The chain couples TRBV6-2 or TRBV6-3 to TRBJ2-3, with unresolved D. Germline V gene lookup returns CDR1 MNHEY and CDR2 SVGEGT. This CDR3 spans 14 amino acids. The CDR3 region is CASSYSQFTNTQYF. The CDR3 coding sequence is TGTGCCAGCAGTTACTCCCAGTTCACAAATACGCAGTATTTT.

The J gene is TRBJ2-5, the V gene TRBV18; 10 bases fit TRBD2. The CDR3 totals 17 residues. Trimming at V came to 6 bases and at J to 4 bases, leaving 14 bases not matched to a gene. Germline-derived CDR1 and CDR2 are KGHSH and LQKENI. The CDR3 DNA sequence: TGTGCCAGCTCGACCGCCCCAAAACTAGCGGGGCGAGAGACCCAGTACTTC. Protein sequence: CASSTAPKLAGRETQYF. Supplemented by reference TRBV18 and TRBJ2-5, the full variable domain reads NAGVMQNPRHLVRRRGQEARLRCSPMKGHSHVYWYRQLPEEGLKFMVYLQKENIIDESGMPKERFSAEFPKEGPSILRIQQVVRGDSAAYFCASSTAPKLAGRETQYFGPGTRLLVL.

A single count supports this clone. The CDR3 loop is CASSQDLTPGTGSPNEKLFF. Written as DNA, the CDR3 is TGCGCCAGCAGCCAAGATTTAACTCCCGGGACAGGGAGCCCTAATGAAAAACTGTTTTTT. The J gene is TRBJ1-4, the V gene TRBV4-3; 9 bases line up with TRBD1. Looked up from germline, CDR1 is LGHNA and CDR2 is YSLEER. The CDR3 covers 20 residues. J lost 3 bases, V lost 0 bases, and 14 bases had no gene match.

The J gene is TRBJ1-2, the V gene TRBV3-1 (or the pseudogene TRBV3-2); D is ambiguous. V was cut by 2 bases and J by 8 bases, with 12 bases left in between. Germline assignment: CDR1 LGHDT and CDR2 YNNKEL (reference sequence). This CDR3 region has 13 residues. CDR3 sequence: CASSQRSYVGYTF. DNA for the CDR3: TGTGCCAGCAGCCAACGGAGTTATGTGGGCTACACCTTC.

The chain couples TRBV2 to TRBJ1-1, with unresolved D. Germline V gene sequence: CDR1 SNHLY, CDR2 FYNNEI. Trimming stripped 8 bases from V and 3 bases from J, with 7 bases between. There are 11 residues in the CDR3. The CDR3 region is CASRRDTEAFF. CDR3 nucleotide sequence: TGTGCCAGCCGGCGGGACACTGAAGCTTTCTTT.

The chain recombines TRBV9 with TRBJ2-2, with D perhaps matching TRBD2 (6 bases). The CDR3 is 16 residues long. Germline V gene data show CDR1 as SGDLS and CDR2 as YYNGEE. V was shortened by 5 bases and J by 0 bases, with 14 bases between the two germline ends. The CDR3 protein is CASRGGTATNTGELFF. Here the CDR3 DNA reads TGTGCCAGCAGAGGAGGGACGGCCACGAACACCGGGGAGCTGTTTTTT. Drawing the rest from reference TRBV9 and TRBJ2-2, the complete variable domain is DSGVTQTPKHLITATGQRVTLRCSPRSGDLSVYWYQQSLDQGLQFLIQYYNGEERAKGNILERFSAQQFPDLHSELNLSSLELGDSALYFCASRGGTATNTGELFFGEGSRLTVL.

The chain is built from TRBV18 and TRBJ2-3, with D tentatively TRBD2 (5 bases). Germline loops: CDR1 KGHSH, CDR2 LQKENI. The CDR3 extends over 15 amino acids. The V end lost 5 bases, the J end lost 2 bases, and 14 bases lay between the germline ends. CDR3 sequence reads: CASSSGKLFTDTQYF. CDR3 in DNA: TGTGCCAGCTCATCGGGAAAGCTCTTCACAGATACGCAGTATTTT.

This clone was observed a single time. The J gene is TRBJ1-5, the V gene TRBV29-1; 8 bases are shared with TRBD1. CDR3 size: 13 residues. Germline lookup yields CDR1 SQVTM and CDR2 ANQGSEA. The J segment lost 4 bases and the V segment lost 1 base, leaving 0 bases of the junction unmatched. This chain's CDR3 is CSVEGTGNQPQHF. Written as DNA, the CDR3 is TGCAGCGTTGAAGGGACAGGGAATCAGCCCCAGCATTTT.

V gene TRBV7-3 combines with J gene TRBJ2-1; TRBD2 matches 10 bases. Losses at the gene ends were 1 base for V and 8 bases for J; bases not matched to a gene: 5. This CDR3 is built from 15 residues. The germline gives CDR1 SGHTA, CDR2 FQGTGA. CDR3 nucleotides: TGTGCCAGCAGCTTAATGTCTAGCGGGGGCTATGAGCAGTTCTTC. This translates into CASSLMSSGGYEQFF.

The chain combines TRBV14 with TRBJ2-3; D is possibly TRBD1 (6 bases). CDR3 size: 15 residues. Trimming removed 4 bases from V and 5 bases from J, with 16 bases in between. Per the germline V gene, CDR1 is SGHDN and CDR2 is FVKESK. The CDR3 loop reads CASSRRGRVGDTQYF. In nucleotides, the CDR3 is TGTGCCAGCAGCCGCAGGGGCAGGGTGGGAGATACGCAGTATTTT.

The chain employs TRBV7-2 and TRBJ2-5; tentative D call: TRBD2 (7 bases). The CDR3 extends over 16 amino acids. Trimming stripped 7 bases from V and 3 bases from J, with 21 bases between. Germline V gene lookup returns CDR1 SGHTA and CDR2 FQGNSA. DNA for the CDR3: TGTGCCAGCAAGAAAGGGGGGGGGCGCTCAGAAGAGACCCAGTACTTC. Residues: CASKKGGGRSEETQYF.

The rearrangement links TRBV19 to TRBJ1-4; D is unresolved. The CDR3 is made up of 14 amino acids. Germline CDR1 reads LNHDA; CDR2 reads SQIVND (reference sequence). Between the trimmed V and J ends, which lost 9 bases and 0 bases, there was a span of 11 bases. The DNA of the CDR3 is TGTGCCAGCACACGAGGGTCAACTAATGAAAAACTGTTTTTT. Its translation: CASTRGSTNEKLFF.

The chain links TRBV6-5 to TRBJ1-5; 9 positions match TRBD1. From germline, CDR1 is MNHEY and CDR2 SVGAGI. The CDR3 is 14 residues long. Trimming at V came to 4 bases and at J to 7 bases, leaving 5 bases not matched to a gene. The CDR3 protein is CASSSRTGAQPQHF. CDR3 DNA: TGTGCCAGCAGTTCCCGGACAGGGGCCCAGCCCCAGCATTTT.

This clone was counted once. The chain is built from TRBV6-5 and TRBJ1-1; possibly TRBD1 for D (5 bases). The CDR3 spans 16 residues. The ends were cut back, 4 bases at V and 4 bases at J, with 19 bases in the middle. Germline lookup yields CDR1 MNHEY and CDR2 SVGAGI. The CDR3 loop reads CASSSRELTYGTEAFF. The CDR3 DNA sequence: TGTGCCAGCAGTTCCAGGGAACTGACTTATGGCACTGAAGCTTTCTTT.

This sequence joins TRBV6-5 and TRBJ1-1; perhaps TRBD1 as D (5 bases). The ends were cut back, 6 bases at V and 8 bases at J, with 16 bases in the middle. This CDR3 contains 13 residues. Per the germline V gene, CDR1 is MNHEY and CDR2 is SVGAGI. The CDR3 DNA reads as TGTGCCAGCAGGCCCGTTAAGGGGAGGGAAGCTTTCTTT. This translates into CASRPVKGREAFF.

The V gene is TRBV7-8, the J gene TRBJ1-1; D perhaps matches TRBD1 (5 bases). Germline assignment: CDR1 SGHVS and CDR2 FQNEAQ. The CDR3 totals 14 residues. The germline V and J ends were trimmed by 1 base and 4 bases, with 10 bases remaining between them. CDR3 sequence (DNA): TGTGCCAGCAGCTTAGTACGGGGGAGCACTGAAGCTTTCTTT. As protein: CASSLVRGSTEAFF.

V is TRBV6-6 and J is TRBJ1-4; weak D call: TRBD1 (6 bases). The ends were cut back, 5 bases at V and 6 bases at J, with 13 bases in the middle. The CDR3 is made up of 14 amino acids. Germline CDR1 reads MNHNY; CDR2 reads SVGAGI (reference sequence). CDR3 sequence reads: CASSRQGTDEKLFF. For the CDR3, the DNA is TGTGCCAGCAGTCGGCAGGGGACGGATGAAAAACTGTTTTTT.

The rearrangement joins TRBV24-1 to TRBJ2-1, with 9 nucleotides matching TRBD2. Looked up from germline, CDR1 is KGHDR and CDR2 is SFDVKD. After removal of 9 bases from V and 7 bases from J, the junction contained 9 bases not matched to a gene. This CDR3 spans 14 amino acids. The CDR3 loop is CATQESGGWNEQFF. The CDR3 coding sequence is TGTGCCACCCAAGAAAGCGGGGGGTGGAATGAGCAGTTCTTC.

This chain uses TRBV6-5 with TRBJ1-6, with D uncertain. The CDR3 consists of 13 residues. The ends were cut back, 2 bases at V and 7 bases at J, with 6 bases in the middle. Germline CDR1 reads MNHEY; CDR2 reads SVGAGI. CDR3 coding DNA: TGTGCCAGCAGTTACCGTCCCAATTCACCCCTCCACTTT. Translated: CASSYRPNSPLHF.

The rearrangement links TRBV4-2 to TRBJ1-1; the D gene is possibly TRBD1 (6 bases). Trimming removed 2 bases at V and 1 base at J, with 8 bases between. The length of the CDR3 is 14 residues. Per germline, CDR1 LGHNA and CDR2 YNFKEQ. The CDR3 coding sequence is TGTGCCAGCAGCCAATGGACAGAGAACACTGAAGCTTTCTTT. It is translated as CASSQWTENTEAFF.

This chain links TRBV20-1 with TRBJ2-7, with D perhaps matching TRBD1 (6 bases). The CDR3 sequence is 11 residues long. Germline V gene lookup returns CDR1 DFQATT and CDR2 SNEGSKA (reference sequence). Trimming left V 5 bases short and J 4 bases short, with 9 bases between. CDR3 bases: TGCAGTGCTGCGGACAGTTACGAGCAGTACTTC. It codes for CSAADSYEQYF.

The chain employs TRBV5-6 and TRBJ2-7, with a possible D match to TRBD1 (5 bases). The V end was cut by 1 base, the J end by 3 bases, with 8 bases between. Germline lookup yields CDR1 SGHDT and CDR2 YYEEEE. CDR3 length: 13 amino acids. The CDR3 DNA reads TGTGCCAGCAGCTTGAGCAGGGTCTACGAGCAGTACTTC. This gives the protein CASSLSRVYEQYF.

This chain connects TRBV5-1 to TRBJ2-4; 10 nucleotides agree with TRBD2. V trimming: 4 bases; J trimming: 5 bases; junction bases outside the gene matches: 6. Germline V gene sequence: CDR1 SGHRS, CDR2 YFSETQ. The CDR3 runs to 15 residues. CDR3 sequence reads: CASSETGTSENIQYF. The DNA of the CDR3 is TGCGCCAGCAGCGAAACCGGGACTAGCGAAAACATTCAGTACTTC.

The rearrangement links TRBV15 to TRBJ2-6; maybe TRBD1 (5 bases). CDR3 length: 17 amino acids. Per the germline V gene, CDR1 is LNHNV and CDR2 is YYDKDF (reference sequence). V dropped 5 bases and J dropped 1 base, with 15 bases sitting between them. The CDR3 nucleotides are TGTGCCACCAGCCAGGAACAGGCAAGATCTGGGGCCAACGTCCTGACTTTC. This encodes CATSQEQARSGANVLTF.